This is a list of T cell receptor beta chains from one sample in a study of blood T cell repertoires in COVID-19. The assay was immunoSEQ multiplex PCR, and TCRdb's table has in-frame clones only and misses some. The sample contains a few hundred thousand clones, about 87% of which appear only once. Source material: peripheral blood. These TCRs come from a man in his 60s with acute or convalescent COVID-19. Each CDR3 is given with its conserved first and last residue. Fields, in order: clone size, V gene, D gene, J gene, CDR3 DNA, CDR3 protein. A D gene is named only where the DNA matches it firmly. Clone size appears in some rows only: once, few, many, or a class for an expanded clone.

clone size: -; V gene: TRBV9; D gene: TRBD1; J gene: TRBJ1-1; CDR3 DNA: TGTGCCAGCAGCGCCGACCCGGGACAGTTCACTGAAGCTTTCTTT; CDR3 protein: CASSADPGQFTEAFF
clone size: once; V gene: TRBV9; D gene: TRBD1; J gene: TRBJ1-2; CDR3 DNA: TGTGCCAGCAGCGCCTGGGGAGGACAGGGGGCAGGCTACACCTTC; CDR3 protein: CASSAWGGQGAGYTF
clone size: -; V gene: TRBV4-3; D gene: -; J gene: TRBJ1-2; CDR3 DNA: TGCGCCAGCAGCCAAGACGGGACTTTAGGAGGCTACACCTTC; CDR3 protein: CASSQDGTLGGYTF
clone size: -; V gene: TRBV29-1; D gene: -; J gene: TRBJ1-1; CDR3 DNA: TGCAGCGTTACAGGCCTCGCCATGAACACTGAAGCTTTCTTT; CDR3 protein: CSVTGLAMNTEAFF
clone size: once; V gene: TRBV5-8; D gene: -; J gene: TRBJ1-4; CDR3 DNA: TGTGCCAGCAGCTTGACAACTCGGGGGACTAATGAAAAACTGTTTTTT; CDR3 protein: CASSLTTRGTNEKLFF
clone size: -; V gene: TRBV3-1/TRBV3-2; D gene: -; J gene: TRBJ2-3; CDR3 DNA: TGTGCCAGCAGCCAAGGAGACATCGATCCTAGCACAGATACGCAGTATTTT; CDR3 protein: CASSQGDIDPSTDTQYF
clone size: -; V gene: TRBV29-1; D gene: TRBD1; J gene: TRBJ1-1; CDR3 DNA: TGCAGCGTTAGGACAGGGGTGAACACTGAAGCTTTCTTT; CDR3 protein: CSVRTGVNTEAFF
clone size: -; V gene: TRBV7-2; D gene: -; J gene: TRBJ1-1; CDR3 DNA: TGTGCCAGCAGCTTAGAGCGGGACACTGAAGCTTTCTTT; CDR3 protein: CASSLERDTEAFF
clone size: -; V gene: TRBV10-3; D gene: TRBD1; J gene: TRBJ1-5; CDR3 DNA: TGTGCCATCAGTGAGTCGGGGACAGGGGTGAATCAGCCCCAGCATTTT; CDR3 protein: CAISESGTGVNQPQHF
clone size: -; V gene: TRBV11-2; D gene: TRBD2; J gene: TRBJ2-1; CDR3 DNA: TGTGCCAGCAGCTTAAGGCGGCTAGCGGCCCTCTACAATGAGCAGTTCTTC; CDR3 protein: CASSLRRLAALYNEQFF
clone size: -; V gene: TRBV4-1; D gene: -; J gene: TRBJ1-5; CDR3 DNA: TGCGCCAGCAGCCAAGATTTGGGGGCTGGGGGCAATCAGCCCCAGCATTTT; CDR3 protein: CASSQDLGAGGNQPQHF
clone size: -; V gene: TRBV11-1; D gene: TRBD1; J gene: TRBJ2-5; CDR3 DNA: TGTGCCAGCAGCTCAGGACAGGGGCAAGAGACCCAGTACTTC; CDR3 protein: CASSSGQGQETQYF
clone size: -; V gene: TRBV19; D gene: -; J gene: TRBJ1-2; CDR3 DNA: TGTGCCAGTAGTGGGGGGATCAATGGCTACACCTTC; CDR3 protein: CASSGGINGYTF
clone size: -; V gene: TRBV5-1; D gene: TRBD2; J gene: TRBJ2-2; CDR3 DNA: TGCGCCAGCAGCGGCGGGGGTCCGAACACCGGGGAGCTGTTTTTT; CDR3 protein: CASSGGGPNTGELFF
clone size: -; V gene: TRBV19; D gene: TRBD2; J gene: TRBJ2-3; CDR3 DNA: TGTGCCAGTAGTCCCCGAGCTAGCGGGGGAAGCACAGATACGCAGTATTTT; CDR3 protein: CASSPRASGGSTDTQYF
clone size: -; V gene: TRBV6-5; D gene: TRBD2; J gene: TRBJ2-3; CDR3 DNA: TGTGCCAGCAGGAAGACTAGCGGGTCCCCAGATACGCAGTATTTT; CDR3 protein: CASRKTSGSPDTQYF
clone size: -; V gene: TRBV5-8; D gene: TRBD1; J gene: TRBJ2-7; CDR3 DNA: TGTGCCAGCAGCCGAGGGACAGACTACGAGCAGTACTTC; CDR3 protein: CASSRGTDYEQYF
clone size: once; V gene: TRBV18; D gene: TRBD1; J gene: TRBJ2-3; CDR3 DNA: TGTGCCAGCTCACCACCGACAGGGACCACAGATACGCAGTATTTT; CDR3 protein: CASSPPTGTTDTQYF
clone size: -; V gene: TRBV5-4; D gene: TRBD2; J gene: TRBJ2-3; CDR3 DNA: TGTGCCAGCAGCTCTCCGGGACTAGCGCTCACAGATACGCAGTATTTT; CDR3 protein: CASSSPGLALTDTQYF
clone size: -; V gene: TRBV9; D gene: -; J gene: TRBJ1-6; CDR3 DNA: TGTGCCAGCAGCGCAGACAGCCCCGAGGTTTCACCCCTCCACTTT; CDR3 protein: CASSADSPEVSPLHF
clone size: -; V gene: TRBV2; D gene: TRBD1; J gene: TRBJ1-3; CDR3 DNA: TGTGCCACTCAGGGGGCGCGAGGTGGGAACACCATATATTTT; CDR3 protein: CATQGARGGNTIYF
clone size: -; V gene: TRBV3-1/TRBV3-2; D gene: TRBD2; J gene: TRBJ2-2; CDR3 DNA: TGTGCCAGCAGCCTCCCACCTAGCGGGGGGCCGAACACCGGGGAGCTGTTTTTT; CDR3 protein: CASSLPPSGGPNTGELFF
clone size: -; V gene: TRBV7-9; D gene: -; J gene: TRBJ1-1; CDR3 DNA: TGTGCCAGCAGCTTAGGGTTCAGGGCGAACACTGAAGCTTTCTTT; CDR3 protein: CASSLGFRANTEAFF
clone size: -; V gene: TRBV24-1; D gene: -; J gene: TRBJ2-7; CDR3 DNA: TGTGCCACCAAAAGGACAGCCTTTTCCTACGAGCAGTACTTC; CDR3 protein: CATKRTAFSYEQYF
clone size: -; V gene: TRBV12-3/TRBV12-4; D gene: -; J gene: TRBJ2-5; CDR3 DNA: TGTGCCAGCAGTTTAGCGGTAGCGGTGGACTTC; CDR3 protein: CASSLAVAVDF
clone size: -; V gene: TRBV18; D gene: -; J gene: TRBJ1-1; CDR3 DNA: TGTGCCAGCTCACCATCCGGGGGGATTGGCACTGAAGCTTTCTTT; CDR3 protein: CASSPSGGIGTEAFF
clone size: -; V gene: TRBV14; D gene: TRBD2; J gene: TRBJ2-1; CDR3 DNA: TGTGCCAGCAGCCAAGTAGCGGGGGGTTACAATGAGCAGTTCTTC; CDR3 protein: CASSQVAGGYNEQFF
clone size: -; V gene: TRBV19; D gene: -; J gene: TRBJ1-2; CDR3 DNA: TGTGCCAGTAGTATAGAGAACCTCCTAGCTAACTATGGCTACACCTTC; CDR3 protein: CASSIENLLANYGYTF
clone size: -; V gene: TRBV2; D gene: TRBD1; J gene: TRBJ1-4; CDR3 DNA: TGTGCCAGCACCGAACGCGGGACAGGGGATGAAAAACTGTTTTTT; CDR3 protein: CASTERGTGDEKLFF
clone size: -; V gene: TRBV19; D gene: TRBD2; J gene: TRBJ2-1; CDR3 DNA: TGTGCCAGTAAACTACTAGCGGGGAGCTCCTACAATGAGCAGTTCTTC; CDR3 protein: CASKLLAGSSYNEQFF
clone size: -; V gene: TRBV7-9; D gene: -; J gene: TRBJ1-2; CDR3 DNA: TGTGCCAGCTCCCTTCCCCCCTCCGGTGGCTACACCTTC; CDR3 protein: CASSLPPSGGYTF
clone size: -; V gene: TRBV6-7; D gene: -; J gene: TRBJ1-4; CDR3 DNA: TGTGCCAGCAGTTACACATCCAGGACAGATAATGAAAAACTGTTTTTT; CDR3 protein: CASSYTSRTDNEKLFF
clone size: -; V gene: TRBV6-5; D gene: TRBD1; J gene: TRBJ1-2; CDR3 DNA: TGTGCCAGCAGTTACTCGGGGACAGCCACTAACTATGGCTACACCTTC; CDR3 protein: CASSYSGTATNYGYTF
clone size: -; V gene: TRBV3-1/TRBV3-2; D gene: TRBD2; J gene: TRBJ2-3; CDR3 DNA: TGTGCCAGCAGCCAAGACGGGCTAGCGGGGGCCACAGATACGCAGTATTTT; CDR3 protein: CASSQDGLAGATDTQYF
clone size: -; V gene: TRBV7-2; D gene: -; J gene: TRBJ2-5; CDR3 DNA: TGTGCCAGCAGCTTAGAGTGGGCGACCCAGTACTTC; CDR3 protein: CASSLEWATQYF
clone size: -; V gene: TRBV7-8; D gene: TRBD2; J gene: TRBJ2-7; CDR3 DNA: TGTGCCAGCAGCTCCAGCGGGGGTTACGAGCAGTACTTC; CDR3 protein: CASSSSGGYEQYF
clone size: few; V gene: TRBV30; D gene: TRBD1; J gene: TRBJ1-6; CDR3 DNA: TGTGCCTGGAGACAGGGGAACAATTCACCCCTCCACTTT; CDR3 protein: CAWRQGNNSPLHF
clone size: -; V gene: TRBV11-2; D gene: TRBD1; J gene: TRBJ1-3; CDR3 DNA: TGTGCCAGCAGCTCGCAACAGGGGGTAGCGGGAAACACCATATATTTT; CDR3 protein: CASSSQQGVAGNTIYF
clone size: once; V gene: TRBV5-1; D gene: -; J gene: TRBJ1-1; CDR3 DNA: TGCGCCAGCAGCCTAACAGGGATAGGAAACACTGAAGCTTTCTTT; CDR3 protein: CASSLTGIGNTEAFF
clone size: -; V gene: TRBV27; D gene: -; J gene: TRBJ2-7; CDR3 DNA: TGTGCCAGCAGTTCGCGGCCCTGGGGGGAGAGGGGCTACGAGCAGTACTTC; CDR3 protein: CASSSRPWGERGYEQYF
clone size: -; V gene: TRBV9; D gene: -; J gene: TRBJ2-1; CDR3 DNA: TGTGCCAGCAGCGTGGGGCCAAGGGAGGTCAGTAGTGAGCAGTTCTTC; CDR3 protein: CASSVGPREVSSEQFF
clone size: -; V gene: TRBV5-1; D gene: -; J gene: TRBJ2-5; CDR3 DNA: TGCGCCAGCAGCTTGGAGGGCAGGGCATTAGAGACCCAGTACTTC; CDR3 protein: CASSLEGRALETQYF
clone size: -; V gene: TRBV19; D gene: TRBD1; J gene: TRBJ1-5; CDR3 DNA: TGTGCCAGTAGACGGACAGGGGGGGTCAATCAGCCCCAGCATTTT; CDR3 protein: CASRRTGGVNQPQHF
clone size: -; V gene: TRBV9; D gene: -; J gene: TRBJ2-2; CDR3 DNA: TGTGCCAGCAGGTGGGGGGAGAACACCGGGGAGCTGTTTTTT; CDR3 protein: CASRWGENTGELFF
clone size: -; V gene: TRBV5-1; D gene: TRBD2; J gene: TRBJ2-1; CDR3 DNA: TGCGCCAGCAGCTTGGGACTAGCGGGGGCAATAGACAATGAGCAGTTCTTC; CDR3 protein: CASSLGLAGAIDNEQFF
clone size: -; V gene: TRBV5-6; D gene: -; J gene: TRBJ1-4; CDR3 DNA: TGTGCCAGCAGCCGATCGGTTGAAAAACTGTTTTTT; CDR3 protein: CASSRSVEKLFF
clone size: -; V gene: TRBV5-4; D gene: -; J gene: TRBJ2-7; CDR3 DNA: TGTGCCAGCAGCACTTTGACGGGCTCCTACGAGCAGTACTTC; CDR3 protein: CASSTLTGSYEQYF
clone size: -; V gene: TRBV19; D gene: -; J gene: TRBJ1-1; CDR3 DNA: TGTGCCAGTAGTTCGAGCAGGGCAATTATGAACACTGAAGCTTTCTTT; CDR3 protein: CASSSSRAIMNTEAFF
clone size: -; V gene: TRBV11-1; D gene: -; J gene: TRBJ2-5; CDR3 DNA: TGTGCCAGCAGCGGAAGGGGGTTCCAAGAGACCCAGTACTTC; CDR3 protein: CASSGRGFQETQYF
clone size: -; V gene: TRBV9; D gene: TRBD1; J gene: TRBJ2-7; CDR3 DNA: TGTGCCAGCAGCCCCACGGGACAGCCCCACGAGCAGTACTTC; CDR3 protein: CASSPTGQPHEQYF
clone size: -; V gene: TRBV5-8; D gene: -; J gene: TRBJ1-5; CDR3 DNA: TGTGCCAGCAGGGCCGATTATCAGCCCCAGCATTTT; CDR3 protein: CASRADYQPQHF
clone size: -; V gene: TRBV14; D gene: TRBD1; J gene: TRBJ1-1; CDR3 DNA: TGTGCCAGCAGCCAAGTTCCGACAGGGGGCGGTTTCTTT; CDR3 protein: CASSQVPTGGGFF
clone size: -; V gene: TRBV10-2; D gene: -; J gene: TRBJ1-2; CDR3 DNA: TGCGCCAGCAGTACCCCGACAGGCTATGGCTACACCTTC; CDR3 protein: CASSTPTGYGYTF